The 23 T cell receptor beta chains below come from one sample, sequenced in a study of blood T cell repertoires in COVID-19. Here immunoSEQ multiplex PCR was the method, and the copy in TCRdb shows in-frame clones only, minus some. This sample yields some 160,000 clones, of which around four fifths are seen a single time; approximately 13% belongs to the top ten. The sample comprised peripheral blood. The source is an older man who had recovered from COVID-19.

The CDR3: CASSSPAASGSRNIQYF. The CDR3 DNA follows: TGTGCCAGCAGTTCCCCCGCGGCTAGCGGGAGTCGCAACATTCAGTACTTC. V gene TRBV7-2 combines with J gene TRBJ2-4, with 10 bases that match TRBD2. Germline V CDR1 and CDR2: SGHTA, FQGNSA. V lost 6 bases and J lost 7; bases outside the gene matches: 15. The CDR3 runs to 17 residues.

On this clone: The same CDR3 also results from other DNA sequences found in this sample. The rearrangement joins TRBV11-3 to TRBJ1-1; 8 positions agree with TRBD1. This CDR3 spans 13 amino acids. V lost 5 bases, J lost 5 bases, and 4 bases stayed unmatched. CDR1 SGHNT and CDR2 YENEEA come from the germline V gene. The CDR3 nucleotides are TGTGCCAGCAGCCGACAGGGGAATACTGAAGCTTTCTTT. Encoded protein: CASSRQGNTEAFF.

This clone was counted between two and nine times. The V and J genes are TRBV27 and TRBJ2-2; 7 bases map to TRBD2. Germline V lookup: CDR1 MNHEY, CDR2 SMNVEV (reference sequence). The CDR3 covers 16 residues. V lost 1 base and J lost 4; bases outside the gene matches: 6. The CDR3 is CASSLFLAARTGELFF. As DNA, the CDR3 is TGTGCCAGCAGTTTATTTCTAGCGGCGCGCACCGGGGAGCTGTTTTTT.

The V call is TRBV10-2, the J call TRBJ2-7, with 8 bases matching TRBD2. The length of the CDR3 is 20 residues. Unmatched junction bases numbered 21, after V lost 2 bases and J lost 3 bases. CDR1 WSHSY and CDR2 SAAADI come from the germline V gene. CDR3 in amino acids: CASSESFTDDSGVLYYEQYF. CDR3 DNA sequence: TGCGCCAGCAGTGAGAGTTTTACAGACGATAGCGGGGTTCTATACTACGAGCAGTACTTC.

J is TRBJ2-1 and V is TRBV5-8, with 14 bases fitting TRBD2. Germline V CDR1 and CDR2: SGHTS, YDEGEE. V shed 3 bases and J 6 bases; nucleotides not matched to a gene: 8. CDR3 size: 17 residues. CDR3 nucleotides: TGTGCCAGCAGCTCAGCGGGGACTAGCGGGAGTCTCAATGAGCAGTTCTTC. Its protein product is CASSSAGTSGSLNEQFF.

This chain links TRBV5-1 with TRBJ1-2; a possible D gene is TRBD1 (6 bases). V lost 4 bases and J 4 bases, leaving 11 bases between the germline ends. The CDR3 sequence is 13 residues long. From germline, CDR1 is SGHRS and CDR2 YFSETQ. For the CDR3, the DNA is TGCGCCAGCAGCCCGGACAGCGGCTATGGCTACACCTTC. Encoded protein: CASSPDSGYGYTF. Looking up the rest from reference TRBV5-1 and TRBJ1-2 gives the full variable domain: KAGVTQTPRYLIKTRGQQVTLSCSPISGHRSVSWYQQTPGQGLQFLFEYFSETQRNKGNFPGRFSGRQFSNSRSEMNVSTLELGDSALYLCASSPDSGYGYTFGSGTRLTVV.

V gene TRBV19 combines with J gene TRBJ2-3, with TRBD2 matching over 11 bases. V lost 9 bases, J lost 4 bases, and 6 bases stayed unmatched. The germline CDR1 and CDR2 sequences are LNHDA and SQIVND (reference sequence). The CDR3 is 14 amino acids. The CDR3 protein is CASTLAGEADTQYF. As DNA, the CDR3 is TGTGCCAGCACACTAGCGGGAGAAGCAGATACGCAGTATTTT.

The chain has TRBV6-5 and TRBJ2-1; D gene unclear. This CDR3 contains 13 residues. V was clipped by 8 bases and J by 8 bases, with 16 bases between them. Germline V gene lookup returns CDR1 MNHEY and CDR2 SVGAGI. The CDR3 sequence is CASARITTHEQFF. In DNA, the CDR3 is TGTGCCAGCGCGAGAATCACTACACATGAGCAGTTCTTC.

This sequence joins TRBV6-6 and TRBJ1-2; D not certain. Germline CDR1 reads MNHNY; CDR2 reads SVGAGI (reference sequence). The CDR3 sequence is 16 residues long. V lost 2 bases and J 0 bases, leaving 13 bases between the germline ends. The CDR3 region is CASSYAGKEPNYGYTF. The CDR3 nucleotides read TGTGCCAGCAGTTACGCAGGCAAGGAACCTAACTATGGCTACACCTTC.

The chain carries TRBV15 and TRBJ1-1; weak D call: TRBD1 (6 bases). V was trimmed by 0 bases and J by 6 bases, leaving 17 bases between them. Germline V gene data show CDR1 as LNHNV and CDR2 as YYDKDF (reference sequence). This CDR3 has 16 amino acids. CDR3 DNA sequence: TGTGCCACCAGCAGAGATCCCCAGGGGCGAGGGTCTGAAGCTTTCTTT. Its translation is CATSRDPQGRGSEAFF.

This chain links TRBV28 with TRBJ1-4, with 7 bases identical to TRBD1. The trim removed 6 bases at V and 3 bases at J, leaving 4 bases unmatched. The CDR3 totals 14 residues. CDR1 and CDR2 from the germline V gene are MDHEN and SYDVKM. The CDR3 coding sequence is TGTGCCAGCAGGACCGGGACAGCTAATGAAAAACTGTTTTTT. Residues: CASRTGTANEKLFF.

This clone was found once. The CDR3 loop reads CASSPSGYSNEKLFF. CDR3 DNA: TGTGCCAGCAGTCCTTCAGGATATAGTAATGAAAAACTGTTTTTT. The J gene is TRBJ1-4, the V gene TRBV25-1, with D uncertain. Trimming removed 5 bases at V and 4 bases at J, with 14 bases between. CDR1 is MGHDK, CDR2 SYGVNS, per germline. CDR3 size: 15 residues.

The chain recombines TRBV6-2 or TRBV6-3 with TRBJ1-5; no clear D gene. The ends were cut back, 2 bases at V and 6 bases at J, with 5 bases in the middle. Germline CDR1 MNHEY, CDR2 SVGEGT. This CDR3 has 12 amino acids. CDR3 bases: TGTGCCAGCAGTTACCGCAGTCAGCCCCAGCATTTT. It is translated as CASSYRSQPQHF.

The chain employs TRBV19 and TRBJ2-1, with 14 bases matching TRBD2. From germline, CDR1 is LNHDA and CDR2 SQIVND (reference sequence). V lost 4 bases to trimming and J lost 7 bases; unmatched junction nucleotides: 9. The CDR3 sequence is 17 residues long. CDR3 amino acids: CASSRSPGTSGSNEQFF. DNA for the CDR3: TGTGCCAGTAGTAGATCTCCCGGGACTAGCGGGAGTAATGAGCAGTTCTTC. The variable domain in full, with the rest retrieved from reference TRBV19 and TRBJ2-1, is DGGITQSPKYLFRKEGQNVTLSCEQNLNHDAMYWYRQDPGQGLRLIYYSQIVNDFQKGDIAEGYSVSREKKESFPLTVTSAQKNPTAFYLCASSRSPGTSGSNEQFFGPGTRLTVL.

The CDR3 here is CAWSDRAWEQYF. DNA for the CDR3: TGTGCCTGGAGTGACAGGGCGTGGGAGCAGTACTTC. The chain combines TRBV30 with TRBJ2-7, with D perhaps matching TRBD1 (6 bases). In germline, CDR1 is GTSNPN, CDR2 SVGIG (reference sequence). This CDR3 has 12 residues. V was shortened by 1 base and J by 7 bases, with 11 bases between the two germline ends.

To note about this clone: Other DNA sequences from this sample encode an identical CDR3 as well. This chain's CDR3 is CASRQGNTEAFF. The CDR3 bases are TGCGCCAGTAGACAGGGTAACACTGAAGCTTTCTTT. This chain connects TRBV5-1 to TRBJ1-1; TRBD1 matches 7 bases. The CDR3 has 12 residues. The germline gives CDR1 SGHRS, CDR2 YFSETQ. V was clipped by 8 bases and J by 2 bases; unmatched bases: 3. The full variable domain, completed using reference TRBV5-1 and TRBJ1-1, is KAGVTQTPRYLIKTRGQQVTLSCSPISGHRSVSWYQQTPGQGLQFLFEYFSETQRNKGNFPGRFSGRQFSNSRSEMNVSTLELGDSALYLCASRQGNTEAFFGQGTRLTVV.

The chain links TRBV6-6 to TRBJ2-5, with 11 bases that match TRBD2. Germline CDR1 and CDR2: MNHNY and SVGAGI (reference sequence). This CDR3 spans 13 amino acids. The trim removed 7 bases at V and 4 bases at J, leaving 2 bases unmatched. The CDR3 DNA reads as TGTGCCAGCACTCTAGCGGGAGGAGAGACCCAGTACTTC. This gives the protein CASTLAGGETQYF.

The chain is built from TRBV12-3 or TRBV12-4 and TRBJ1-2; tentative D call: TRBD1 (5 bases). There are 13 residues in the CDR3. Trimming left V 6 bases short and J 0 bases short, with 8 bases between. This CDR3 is CASSTGANYGYTF. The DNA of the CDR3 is TGTGCCAGCAGCACGGGGGCTAACTATGGCTACACCTTC.

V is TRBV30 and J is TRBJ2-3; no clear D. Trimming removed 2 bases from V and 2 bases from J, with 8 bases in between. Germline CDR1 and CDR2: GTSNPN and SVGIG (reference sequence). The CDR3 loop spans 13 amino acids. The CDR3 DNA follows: TGTGCCTGGAGTAGTATAGCCACAGATACGCAGTATTTT. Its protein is CAWSSIATDTQYF.

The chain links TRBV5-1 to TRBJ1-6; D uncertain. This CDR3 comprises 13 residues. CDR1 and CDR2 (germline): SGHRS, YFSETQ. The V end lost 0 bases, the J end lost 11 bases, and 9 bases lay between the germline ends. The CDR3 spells CASSLVSFTPLHF. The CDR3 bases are TGCGCCAGCAGCTTGGTGTCTTTTACACCCCTCCACTTT. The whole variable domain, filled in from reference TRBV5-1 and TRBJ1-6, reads KAGVTQTPRYLIKTRGQQVTLSCSPISGHRSVSWYQQTPGQGLQFLFEYFSETQRNKGNFPGRFSGRQFSNSRSEMNVSTLELGDSALYLCASSLVSFTPLHFGNGTRLTVT.

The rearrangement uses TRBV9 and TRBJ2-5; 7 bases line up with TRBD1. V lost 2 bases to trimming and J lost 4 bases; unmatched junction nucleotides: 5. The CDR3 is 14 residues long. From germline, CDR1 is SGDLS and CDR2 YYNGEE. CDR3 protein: CASSVRDRGETQYF. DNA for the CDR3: TGTGCCAGCAGCGTCCGGGACAGAGGAGAGACCCAGTACTTC.

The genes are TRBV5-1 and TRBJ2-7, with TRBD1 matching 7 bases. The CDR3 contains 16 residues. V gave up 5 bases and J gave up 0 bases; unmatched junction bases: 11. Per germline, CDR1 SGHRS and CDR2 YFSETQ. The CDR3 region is CASRKWDSKNSYEQYF. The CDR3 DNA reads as TGCGCCAGCAGGAAATGGGACAGCAAGAACTCCTACGAGCAGTACTTC.

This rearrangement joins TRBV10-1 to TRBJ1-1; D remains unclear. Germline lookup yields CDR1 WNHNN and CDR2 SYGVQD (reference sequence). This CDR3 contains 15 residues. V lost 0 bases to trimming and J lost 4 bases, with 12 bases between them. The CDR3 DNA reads TGCGCCAGCAGTGAGTCGGAGGCTGGGCTCACTGAAGCTTTCTTT. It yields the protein CASSESEAGLTEAFF.